The clone carrying this T cell receptor beta chain has a count of ten or more. Its cognate antigen is unknown. Libraries of TCR beta came from iRepertoire HTBI primers plus Arm-PCR of CDR3 regions. Each CDR3 protein gets one entry after TCRdb re-called the multiplex PCR reads with MiXCR. This repertoire shows more than 300,000 distinct CDR3 sequences, about an eighth found once; its top ten account for 15% to 20%. The time point here: newly diagnosed GD, antithyroid drugs for less than 3 months. PBMC RNA served as the TCR library source. The source of the sample is a study of regulatory T cells in long-lasting Graves disease. Study-level background: Antithyroid drugs had been taken under 3 months by newly diagnosed Graves' patients.

Findings and limits, study-wide: Sample size, which was small, may have reduced accuracy.

Germline CDR1 reads LNHDA; CDR2 reads SQIVND (reference sequence). CDR3 size: 16 residues. V was cut by 5 bases and J by 2 bases, with 18 bases left in between. These data also formed part of another study, on T cells in Graves' hyperthyroidism and ophthalmopathy. As that study records: The model predicted ophthalmopathy a median around seven months before onset.

The sample consisted of peripheral blood mononuclear cells (PBMCs), taken at new diagnosis, from a patient treated with antithyroid drugs. This TCR was recovered from a woman aged 18-30 years with Graves disease. The chain joins TRBV19 to TRBJ1-2; D is unresolved. CDR3 nucleotides: TGTGCCAGTAGTCCACTGGGTGGGCAGTGGAACTATGGCTACACCTTC. It specifies CASSPLGGQWNYGYTF. Variable domain in full (rest from reference TRBV19 and TRBJ1-2): DGGITQSPKYLFRKEGQNVTLSCEQNLNHDAMYWYRQDPGQGLRLIYYSQIVNDFQKGDIAEGYSVSREKKESFPLTVTSAQKNPTAFYLCASSPLGGQWNYGYTFGSGTRLTVV.